This TCR beta chain appears in the sequencing data of a study of blood T cell repertoires in COVID-19. Overall study: The United States, Italy and Spain supplied acute and convalescent COVID-19 samples. Sources were T cells, B-cell-depleted T cells, or PBMCs; the material itself was cDNA or gDNA.

Germline assignment: CDR1 SEHNR and CDR2 FQNEAQ (reference sequence). The V gene end was trimmed by 5 bases and the J gene end by 13 bases; junction bases not matched to a gene: 8. The CDR3 consists of 12 residues. Per the original data handling: Estimates of nucleated cell counts were drawn from the amplification of reference gene primers. Sequencing used immunoSEQ multiplex PCR; TCRdb keeps in-frame clones, though not all of them. V, J and clone size derive from that table, while D and trimming were established from the DNA sequence. In the table there are around 150,000 clones, about 91% of which are singletons.

The material sequenced was peripheral blood. J is TRBJ1-3 and V is TRBV7-9; 7 nucleotides agree with TRBD1. This receptor was obtained from an older woman who had recovered from COVID-19. In DNA, the CDR3 is TGTGCCAGCAGCGCGGGGACAGATGAAATATATTTT. Translating gives CASSAGTDEIYF. The whole variable domain, filled in from reference TRBV7-9 and TRBJ1-3, reads DTGVSQNPRHKITKRGQNVTFRCDPISEHNRLYWYRQTLGQGPEFLTYFQNEAQLEKSRLLSDRFSAERPKGSFSTLEIQRTEQGDSAMYLCASSAGTDEIYFGEGSWLTVV.